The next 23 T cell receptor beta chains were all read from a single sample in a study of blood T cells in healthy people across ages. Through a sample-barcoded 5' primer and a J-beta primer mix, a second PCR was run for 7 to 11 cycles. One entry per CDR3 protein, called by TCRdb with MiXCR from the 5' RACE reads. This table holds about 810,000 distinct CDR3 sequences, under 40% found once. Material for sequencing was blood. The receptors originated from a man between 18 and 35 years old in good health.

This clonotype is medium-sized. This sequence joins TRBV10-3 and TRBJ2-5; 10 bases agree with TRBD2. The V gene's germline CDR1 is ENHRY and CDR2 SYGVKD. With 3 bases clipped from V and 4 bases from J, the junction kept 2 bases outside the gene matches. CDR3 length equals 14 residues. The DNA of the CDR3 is TGTGCCATCAGTGACGGGACTAGCGTAGAGACCCAGTACTTC. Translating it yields CAISDGTSVETQYF.

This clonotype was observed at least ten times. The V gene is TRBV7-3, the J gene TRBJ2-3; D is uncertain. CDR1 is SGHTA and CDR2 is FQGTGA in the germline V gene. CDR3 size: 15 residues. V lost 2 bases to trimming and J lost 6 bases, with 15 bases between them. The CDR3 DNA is TGTGCCAGCAGCTTATCTGGGATCCCAAGTGATACGCAGTATTTT. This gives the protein CASSLSGIPSDTQYF.

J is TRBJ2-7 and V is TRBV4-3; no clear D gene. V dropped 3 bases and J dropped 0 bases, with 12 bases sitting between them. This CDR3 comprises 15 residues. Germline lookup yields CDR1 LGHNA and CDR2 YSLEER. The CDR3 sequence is CASSQTYFNSYEQYF. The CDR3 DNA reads TGCGCCAGCAGCCAGACGTACTTCAACTCCTACGAGCAGTACTTC.

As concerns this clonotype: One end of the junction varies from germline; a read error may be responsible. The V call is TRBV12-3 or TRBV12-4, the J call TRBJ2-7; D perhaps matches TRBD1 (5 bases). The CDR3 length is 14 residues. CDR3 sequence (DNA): TGTGCCAGCAGGTTAGGGCAGGGTTCCTACGAGCGGTACTTC. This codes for CASRLGQGSYERYF.

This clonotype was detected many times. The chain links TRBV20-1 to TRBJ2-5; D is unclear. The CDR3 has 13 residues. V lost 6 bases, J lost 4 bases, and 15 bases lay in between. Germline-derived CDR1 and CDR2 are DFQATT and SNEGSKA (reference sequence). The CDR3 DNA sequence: TGCAGTGCCCTTTTGGACGGGCCAGAGACCCAGTACTTC. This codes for CSALLDGPETQYF.

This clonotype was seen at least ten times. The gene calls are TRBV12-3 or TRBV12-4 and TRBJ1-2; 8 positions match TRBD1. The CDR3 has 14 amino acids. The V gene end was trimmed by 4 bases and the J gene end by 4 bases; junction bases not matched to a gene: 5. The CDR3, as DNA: TGTGCCAGCAGTTGGGACAGGCTGACCTATGGCTACACCTTC. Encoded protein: CASSWDRLTYGYTF.

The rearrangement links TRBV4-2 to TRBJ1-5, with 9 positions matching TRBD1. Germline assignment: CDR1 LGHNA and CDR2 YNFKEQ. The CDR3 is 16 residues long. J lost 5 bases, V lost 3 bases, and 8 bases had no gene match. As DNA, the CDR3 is TGTGCCAGCAGCCAGGCCCGGACAGGGGATGATCAGCCCCAGCATTTT. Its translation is CASSQARTGDDQPQHF.

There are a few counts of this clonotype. CDR3 sequence reads: CASSQTYNEKLFF. The CDR3 DNA reads TGCGCCAGCAGCCAAACCTATAATGAAAAACTGTTTTTT. The J gene is TRBJ1-4, the V gene TRBV4-3; D remains ambiguous. V was pared by 2 bases and J by 4 bases, with 5 bases between. This CDR3 has 13 residues. Germline CDR1 reads LGHNA; CDR2 reads YSLEER.

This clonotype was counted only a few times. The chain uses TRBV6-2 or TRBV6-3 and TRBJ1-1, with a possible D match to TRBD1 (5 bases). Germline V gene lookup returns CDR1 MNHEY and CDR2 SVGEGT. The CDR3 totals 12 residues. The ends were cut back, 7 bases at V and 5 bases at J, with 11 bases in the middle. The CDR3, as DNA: TGTGCCAGCAACCAGGGAGTAACTGAAGCTTTCTTT. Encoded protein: CASNQGVTEAFF.

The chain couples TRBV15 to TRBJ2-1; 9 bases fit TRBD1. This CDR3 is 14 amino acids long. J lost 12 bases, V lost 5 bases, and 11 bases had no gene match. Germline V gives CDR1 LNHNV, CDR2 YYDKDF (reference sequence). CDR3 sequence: CATSVDRGPFGQFF. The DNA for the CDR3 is TGTGCCACCAGCGTGGACAGGGGCCCTTTTGGGCAGTTCTTC.

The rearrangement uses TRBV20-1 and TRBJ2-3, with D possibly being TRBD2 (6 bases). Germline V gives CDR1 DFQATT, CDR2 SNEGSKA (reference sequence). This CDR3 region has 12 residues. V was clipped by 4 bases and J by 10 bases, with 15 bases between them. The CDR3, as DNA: TGCAGTGCTACACCCCCGGGCGGGGCGCAGTATTTT. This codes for CSATPPGGAQYF.

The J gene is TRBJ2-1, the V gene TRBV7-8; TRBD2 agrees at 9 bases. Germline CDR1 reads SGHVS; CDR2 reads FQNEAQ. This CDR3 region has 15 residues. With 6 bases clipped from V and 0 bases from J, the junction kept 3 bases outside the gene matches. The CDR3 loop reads CASSSSGDSYNEQFF. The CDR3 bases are TGTGCCAGCAGTTCTAGCGGGGACTCCTACAATGAGCAGTTCTTC.

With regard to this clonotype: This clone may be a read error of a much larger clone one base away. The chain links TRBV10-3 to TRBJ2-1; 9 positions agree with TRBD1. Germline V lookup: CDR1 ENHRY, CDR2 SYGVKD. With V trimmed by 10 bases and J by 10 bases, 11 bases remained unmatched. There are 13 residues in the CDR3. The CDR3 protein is CATSGQGPLEQFF. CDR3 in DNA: TGTGCCACCTCGGGACAGGGCCCACTCGAGCAGTTCTTC.

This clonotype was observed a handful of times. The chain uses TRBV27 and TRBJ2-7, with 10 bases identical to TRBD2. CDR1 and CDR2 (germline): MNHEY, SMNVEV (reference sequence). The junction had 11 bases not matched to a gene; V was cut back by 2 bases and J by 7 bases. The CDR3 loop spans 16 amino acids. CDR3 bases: TGTGCCAGCAGTTTACCACAGCGGGGGGGAATCAATGAGCAGTACTTC. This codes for CASSLPQRGGINEQYF.

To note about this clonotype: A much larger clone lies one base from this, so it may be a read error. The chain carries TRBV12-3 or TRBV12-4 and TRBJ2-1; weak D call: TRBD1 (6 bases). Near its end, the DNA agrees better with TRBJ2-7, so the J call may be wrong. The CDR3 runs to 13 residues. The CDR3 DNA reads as TGTGCCAGCAGTGACACCCAGGGGTATGAGCAGTACTTC. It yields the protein CASSDTQGYEQYF.

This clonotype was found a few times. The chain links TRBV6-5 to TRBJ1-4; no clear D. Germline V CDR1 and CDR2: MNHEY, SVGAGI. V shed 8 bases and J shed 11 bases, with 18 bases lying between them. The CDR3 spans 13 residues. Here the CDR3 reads CASGSRPPKKLFF. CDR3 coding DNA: TGTGCCAGCGGCTCTAGGCCGCCGAAGAAACTGTTTTTT.

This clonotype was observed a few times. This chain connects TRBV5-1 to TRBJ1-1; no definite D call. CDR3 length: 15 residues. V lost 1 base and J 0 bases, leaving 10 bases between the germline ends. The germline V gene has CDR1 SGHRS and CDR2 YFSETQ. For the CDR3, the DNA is TGCGCCAGCAGCTTGTCAACCGCGATGAACACTGAAGCTTTCTTT. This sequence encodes CASSLSTAMNTEAFF. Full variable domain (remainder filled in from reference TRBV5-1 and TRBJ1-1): KAGVTQTPRYLIKTRGQQVTLSCSPISGHRSVSWYQQTPGQGLQFLFEYFSETQRNKGNFPGRFSGRQFSNSRSEMNVSTLELGDSALYLCASSLSTAMNTEAFFGQGTRLTVV.

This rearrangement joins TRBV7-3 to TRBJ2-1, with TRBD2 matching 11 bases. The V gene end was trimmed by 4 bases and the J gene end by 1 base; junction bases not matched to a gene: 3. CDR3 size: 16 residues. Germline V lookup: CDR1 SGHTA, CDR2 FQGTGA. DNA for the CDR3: TGTGCCAGCAGCTCGGGACTAGCGGTTTCCTACAATGAGCAGTTCTTC. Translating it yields CASSSGLAVSYNEQFF.

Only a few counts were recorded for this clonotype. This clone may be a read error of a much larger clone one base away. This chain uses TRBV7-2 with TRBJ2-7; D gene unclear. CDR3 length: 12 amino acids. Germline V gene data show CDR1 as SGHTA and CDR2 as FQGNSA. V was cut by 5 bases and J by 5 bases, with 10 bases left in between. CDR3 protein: CASSIPPNEQYF. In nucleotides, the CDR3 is TGTGCCAGCAGCATACCCCCTAACGAGCAGTACTTC. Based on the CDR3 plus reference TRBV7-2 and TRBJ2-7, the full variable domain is GAGVSQSPSNKVTEKGKDVELRCDPISGHTALYWYRQSLGQGLEFLIYFQGNSAPDKSGLPSDRFSAERTGGSVSTLTIQRTQQEDSAVYLCASSIPPNEQYFGPGTRLTVT.

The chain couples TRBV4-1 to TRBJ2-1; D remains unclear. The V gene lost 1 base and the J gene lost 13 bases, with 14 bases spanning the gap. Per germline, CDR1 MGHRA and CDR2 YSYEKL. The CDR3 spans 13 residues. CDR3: CASSQGYTVPQFF. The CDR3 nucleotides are TGCGCCAGCAGCCAAGGTTATACCGTACCACAGTTCTTC.

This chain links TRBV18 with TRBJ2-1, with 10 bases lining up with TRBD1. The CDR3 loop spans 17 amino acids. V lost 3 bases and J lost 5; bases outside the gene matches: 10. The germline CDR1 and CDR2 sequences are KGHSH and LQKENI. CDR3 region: CASSPYSDRGINNEQFF. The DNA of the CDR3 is TGTGCCAGCTCACCCTACTCGGACAGGGGGATCAACAATGAGCAGTTCTTC.

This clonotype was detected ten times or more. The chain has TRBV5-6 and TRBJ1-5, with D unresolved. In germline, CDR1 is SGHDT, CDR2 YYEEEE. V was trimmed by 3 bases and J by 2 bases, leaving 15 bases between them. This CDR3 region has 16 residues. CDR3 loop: CASSSGDNRGNQPQHF. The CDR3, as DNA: TGTGCCAGCAGCTCGGGTGATAACCGAGGCAATCAGCCCCAGCATTTT.

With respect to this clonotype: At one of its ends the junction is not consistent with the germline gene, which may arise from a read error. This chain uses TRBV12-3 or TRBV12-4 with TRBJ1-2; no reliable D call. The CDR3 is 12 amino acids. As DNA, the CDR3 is TGTGCCAGCAGTTTGGGTGGAGATGGCTGCACCTTC. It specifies CASSLGGDGCTF.